This passage covers 21 T cell receptor beta chains from one sample sequenced in a study of control samples from healthy donors and cancer patients. Sequencing used immunoSEQ multiplex PCR; TCRdb keeps in-frame clones, though not all of them. The data contain over 150,000 clones, roughly 89% of them singletons. Source material: blood. The receptors here all came from a woman aged 50 to 60 in good health.

This sequence joins TRBV4-3 and TRBJ2-4; D is perhaps TRBD2 (5 bases). This CDR3 spans 15 amino acids. Trimming stripped 1 base from V and 8 bases from J, with 15 bases between. Germline-derived CDR1 and CDR2 are LGHNA and YSLEER. DNA for the CDR3: TGCGCCAGCAGCCAAGCTACACAGTTCGGGGACATTCAGTACTTC. Protein product: CASSQATQFGDIQYF.

The chain combines TRBV3-1 (or the pseudogene TRBV3-2) with TRBJ1-1; 8 nucleotides line up with TRBD1. The germline CDR1 and CDR2 sequences are LGHDT and YNNKEL (reference sequence). V lost 3 bases and J lost 4; bases outside the gene matches: 7. The CDR3 runs to 15 residues. The CDR3: CASSHNQGTGTEAFF. Here the CDR3 DNA reads TGTGCCAGCAGCCATAACCAGGGGACAGGCACTGAAGCTTTCTTT.

This rearrangement joins TRBV5-8 to TRBJ1-2, with D tentatively TRBD1 (6 bases). The germline V and J ends were trimmed by 1 base and 8 bases, with 9 bases remaining between them. Looked up from germline, CDR1 is SGHTS and CDR2 is YDEGEE. CDR3 length equals 12 residues. In nucleotides, the CDR3 is TGTGCCAGCAGCTTGAAGGGGGGCGGCTACACCTTC. Translation gives CASSLKGGGYTF.

The chain uses TRBV7-6 and TRBJ1-3; 10 bases are shared with TRBD1. The CDR3 is 16 residues long. The germline V gene has CDR1 SGHVS and CDR2 FNYEAQ. With 1 base clipped from V and 4 bases from J, the junction kept 4 bases outside the gene matches. CDR3 coding DNA: TGTGCCAGCAGCTTAGGACAGGGGGCATCAGGAAACACCATATATTTT. It encodes CASSLGQGASGNTIYF.

This rearrangement joins TRBV9 to TRBJ2-3, with D maybe TRBD2 (6 bases). V shed 0 bases and J shed 5 bases, with 16 bases lying between them. Germline V gives CDR1 SGDLS, CDR2 YYNGEE. The CDR3 extends over 16 amino acids. The CDR3 sequence is CASSVGPGGSGDTQYF. The CDR3 nucleotides read TGTGCCAGCAGCGTAGGGCCTGGGGGGTCCGGAGATACGCAGTATTTT.

This clone has a single count. The chain joins TRBV3-1 (or the pseudogene TRBV3-2) to TRBJ1-2, with D possibly TRBD1 on 5 matching bases. The length of the CDR3 is 12 residues. Trimming pared 6 bases from V and 8 bases from J, leaving 13 bases between. Per the germline V gene, CDR1 is LGHDT and CDR2 is YNNKEL (reference sequence). As DNA, the CDR3 is TGTGCCAGCAGTCCAGGGATTCTCGGCTACACCTTC. Protein sequence: CASSPGILGYTF.

Of note for this clone: Just one base apart from a much larger clone, this may be a read error. The chain is built from TRBV2 and TRBJ1-1; 9 bases fit TRBD1. The V segment lost 6 bases and the J segment 5 bases; nucleotides outside the gene matches: 4. The CDR3 is 13 amino acids. Germline V gene sequence: CDR1 SNHLY, CDR2 FYNNEI. CDR3 amino acids: CASSPGTGTEAFF. The CDR3 bases are TGTGCCAGCAGCCCCGGGACAGGGACTGAAGCTTTCTTT.

The rearrangement uses TRBV3-1 (or the pseudogene TRBV3-2) and TRBJ2-3; 9 bases map to TRBD2. The CDR3 has 19 amino acids. The germline V gene has CDR1 LGHDT and CDR2 YNNKEL (reference sequence). With V trimmed by 1 base and J by 0 bases, 11 bases remained unmatched. CDR3 residues: CASSQVGSGGPLSTDTQYF. CDR3 nucleotide sequence: TGTGCCAGCAGCCAAGTGGGTAGCGGGGGCCCCCTAAGCACAGATACGCAGTATTTT.

This clone was recorded only once. The chain is built from TRBV5-1 and TRBJ2-7; TRBD1 agrees at 8 bases. This CDR3 contains 13 residues. The germline gives CDR1 SGHRS, CDR2 YFSETQ. The ends lost 6 bases at V and 4 bases at J; junction bases unmatched: 6. CDR3 in amino acids: CASTTGQGYEQYF. In nucleotides, the CDR3 is TGCGCCAGCACCACCGGACAGGGTTACGAGCAGTACTTC.

CDR3 in DNA: TGTGCCAGCAGCTTTGAGGTCCCGGGCGAGCAGTACTTC. Protein: CASSFEVPGEQYF. The chain recombines TRBV7-2 with TRBJ2-7, with no clear D. Looked up from germline, CDR1 is SGHTA and CDR2 is FQGNSA. The V and J ends lost 3 bases and 6 bases respectively, with 12 bases between them. The CDR3 length is 13 residues.

Comment on this clone: Other DNA variants within this sample encode the same CDR3. The J gene is TRBJ1-2, the V gene TRBV28, with D unclear. Germline V lookup: CDR1 MDHEN, CDR2 SYDVKM. The CDR3 runs to 12 residues. Between the trimmed V and J ends, which lost 2 bases and 2 bases, there was a span of 3 bases. CDR3 nucleotide sequence: TGTGCCAGCAGTTTACAGAACTATGGCTACACCTTC. It yields the protein CASSLQNYGYTF.

The rearrangement uses TRBV5-1 and TRBJ2-1; TRBD1 or TRBD2 may be the D gene (6 bases each). CDR1 and CDR2 from the germline V gene are SGHRS and YFSETQ. The V end lost 3 bases, the J end lost 6 bases, and 13 bases lay between the germline ends. This CDR3 region has 14 residues. Here the CDR3 DNA reads TGCGCCAGCAGCTCCGCGGGACACAGCAATGAGCAGTTCTTC. Protein: CASSSAGHSNEQFF.

V usage is TRBV4-3 and J usage is TRBJ1-1; D gene ambiguous. Trimming cost V 0 bases and J 5 bases, with 13 bases left between them. Germline V gene sequence: CDR1 LGHNA, CDR2 YSLEER. This CDR3 is built from 15 residues. The CDR3 DNA is TGCGCCAGCAGCCAAGACGGGATCGGCAGGACTGAAGCTTTCTTT. This codes for CASSQDGIGRTEAFF.

V usage is TRBV6-2 or TRBV6-3 and J usage is TRBJ2-1, with TRBD1 identical over 11 bases. The CDR3 is 16 amino acids. CDR1 and CDR2 (germline): MNHEY, SVGEGT. The ends lost 1 base at V and 5 bases at J; junction bases unmatched: 4. The CDR3 protein is CASSYLGTGGNNEQFF. The CDR3, as DNA: TGTGCCAGCAGTTACTTGGGGACAGGGGGTAACAATGAGCAGTTCTTC.

This chain joins TRBV5-5 and TRBJ1-4; no firm D call. Trimming took off 4 bases at V and 3 bases at J, with 7 bases between the two ends. Germline CDR1 is SGHKS and CDR2 is YYEKEE (reference sequence). The CDR3 contains 13 residues. The CDR3 sequence is CASSRIANEKLFF. The CDR3, as DNA: TGTGCCAGCAGCAGGATCGCTAATGAAAAACTGTTTTTT.

The V call is TRBV5-3, the J call TRBJ2-5, with D perhaps matching TRBD2 (6 bases). TRBV5-3 is assigned to the ORF class and has an uncertain function. The CDR3 totals 13 residues. Trimming took off 0 bases at V and 4 bases at J, with 7 bases between the two ends. DNA for the CDR3: TGTGCCAGAAGCTTGGCGGAGGGAGAGACCCAGTACTTC. It is translated as CARSLAEGETQYF.

The gene calls are TRBV12-3 or TRBV12-4 and TRBJ1-1; 7 positions match TRBD1. V gave up 6 bases and J gave up 4 bases; unmatched junction bases: 5. The CDR3 sequence is 13 residues long. The CDR3 nucleotides are TGTGCCAGCAGCGTACAGGGGACCACTGAAGCTTTCTTT. Amino acids: CASSVQGTTEAFF.

The count of this clone is one. This rearrangement joins TRBV7-2 to TRBJ1-2; 7 positions agree with TRBD1. Germline loops: CDR1 SGHTA, CDR2 FQGNSA. The ends lost 5 bases at V and 4 bases at J; junction bases unmatched: 7. The CDR3 runs 14 residues. The CDR3 protein is CASSPGGSAYGYTF. CDR3 in DNA: TGTGCCAGCAGCCCAGGGGGATCCGCCTATGGCTACACCTTC.

This sequence joins TRBV29-1 and TRBJ1-2; D perhaps matches TRBD1 (5 bases). Trimming pared 3 bases from V and 4 bases from J, leaving 21 bases between. Germline V gene sequence: CDR1 SQVTM, CDR2 ANQGSEA. The CDR3 spans 16 residues. As DNA, the CDR3 is TGCAGCGTTGATAAGTGGGGGAAGTCTGATGGCTATGGCTACACCTTC. Its protein product is CSVDKWGKSDGYGYTF.

The genes are TRBV9 and TRBJ2-1; 8 bases fit TRBD2. The CDR3 has 17 amino acids. Germline CDR1 reads SGDLS; CDR2 reads YYNGEE. Trimming cost V 0 bases and J 9 bases; bases outside gene matches: 14. CDR3 DNA sequence: TGTGCCAGCAGCGTAGTCCCCGGAGCGGGAGTAAAAAGTGAGCAGTTCTTC. Translated: CASSVVPGAGVKSEQFF.

This rearrangement joins TRBV6-5 to TRBJ2-7, with D possibly matching TRBD1 (6 bases). The germline V and J ends were trimmed by 1 base and 7 bases, with 20 bases remaining between them. CDR3 length: 16 amino acids. Looked up from germline, CDR1 is MNHEY and CDR2 is SVGAGI. The CDR3: CASSYFIGTYLGEQYF. The CDR3, as DNA: TGTGCCAGCAGTTACTTCATTGGGACATATCTGGGGGAGCAGTACTTC.